The 18 T cell receptor beta chains below come from one sample, sequenced in a study of T cell changes during pregnancy in multiple sclerosis. Assay: immunoSEQ multiplex PCR; the TCRdb copy retains only in-frame clones and omits some. The sample shows around 59,000 clones, 91% of them seen only once. The material was CD4+ T cells from peripheral blood mononuclear cells, obtained in the first trimester of pregnancy. The receptors were gathered from a female donor with multiple sclerosis, enrolled in a pregnancy study.

V usage is TRBV7-8 and J usage is TRBJ1-1, with unresolved D. CDR3 size: 15 residues. The germline V gene encodes CDR1 SGHVS and CDR2 FQNEAQ. Deletions cut 5 bases from V and 4 bases from J, with 17 bases between. CDR3 sequence: CASSVMKGGITEAFF. The CDR3 DNA sequence: TGTGCCAGCAGCGTAATGAAGGGCGGGATCACTGAAGCTTTCTTT.

The V call is TRBV7-3, the J call TRBJ2-1; 9 bases map to TRBD2. Germline values: CDR1 SGHTA, CDR2 FQGTGA. With V trimmed by 5 bases and J by 4 bases, 6 bases remained unmatched. CDR3 size: 15 residues. This chain's CDR3 is CASSPTSGHYNEQFF. CDR3 nucleotide sequence: TGTGCCAGCAGCCCTACTAGCGGGCATTACAATGAGCAGTTCTTC.

This chain connects TRBV2 to TRBJ1-2; tentative D call: TRBD1 (6 bases). CDR3 length equals 14 residues. The V and J ends lost 6 bases and 4 bases respectively, with 15 bases between them. Germline V lookup: CDR1 SNHLY, CDR2 FYNNEI. This CDR3 is CASSIQGDRYGYTF. The CDR3, as DNA: TGTGCCAGCAGCATACAGGGAGATCGCTATGGCTACACCTTC. The complete variable domain, with remaining parts taken from reference TRBV2 and TRBJ1-2, reads EPEVTQTPSHQVTQMGQEVILRCVPISNHLYFYWYRQILGQKVEFLVSFYNNEISEKSEIFDDQFSVERPDGSNFTLKIRSTKLEDSAMYFCASSIQGDRYGYTFGSGTRLTVV.

This chain uses TRBV7-9 with TRBJ1-1, with TRBD1 matching 7 bases. The length of the CDR3 is 14 residues. The V gene end was trimmed by 6 bases and the J gene end by 2 bases; junction bases not matched to a gene: 6. Germline CDR1 SEHNR, CDR2 FQNEAQ (reference sequence). This CDR3 reads CASSSGTANTEAFF. Here the CDR3 DNA reads TGTGCCAGCAGTTCCGGGACAGCTAACACTGAAGCTTTCTTT.

This clone was seen only once. This rearrangement joins TRBV18 to TRBJ2-7; D might be TRBD2 (5 bases). Germline CDR1 KGHSH, CDR2 LQKENI. V gave up 6 bases and J gave up 0 bases, with 12 bases separating them. The CDR3 consists of 14 residues. CDR3 in DNA: TGTGCCAGCTCGCCTAGCAGAAGCTCCTACGAGCAGTACTTC. It codes for CASSPSRSSYEQYF.

The V and J genes are TRBV13 and TRBJ2-7; 7 bases fit TRBD1. In germline, CDR1 is PRHDT, CDR2 FYEKMQ (reference sequence). Unmatched junction bases numbered 11, after V lost 6 bases and J lost 6 bases. This CDR3 comprises 14 residues. CDR3 DNA sequence: TGTGCCAGCAGTCAAAGCCGACAGGGATCCGAGCAGTACTTC. Amino acids: CASSQSRQGSEQYF.

This rearrangement joins TRBV9 to TRBJ2-3, with 9 nucleotides matching TRBD2. Unmatched junction bases numbered 10, after V lost 2 bases and J lost 3 bases. The CDR3 length is 17 residues. Germline V gene lookup returns CDR1 SGDLS and CDR2 YYNGEE. CDR3 coding DNA: TGTGCCAGCAGCGTCGACCCAGCGGGGGGCGTTACAGATACGCAGTATTTT. Residues: CASSVDPAGGVTDTQYF.

The chain combines TRBV30 with TRBJ2-1; a weak D match, TRBD1 (6 bases). Germline V gives CDR1 GTSNPN, CDR2 SVGIG (reference sequence). V dropped 1 base and J dropped 7 bases, with 11 bases sitting between them. CDR3 length equals 13 residues. The CDR3, as DNA: TGTGCCTGGAGTGCTTCAGGGGTAAATGAGCAGTTCTTC. Its translation: CAWSASGVNEQFF.

The rearrangement uses TRBV4-3 and TRBJ1-4, with D hard to call. This CDR3 has 14 amino acids. V was shortened by 2 bases and J by 7 bases, with 11 bases between the two germline ends. The germline V gene has CDR1 LGHNA and CDR2 YSLEER. The CDR3 loop reads CASSQRTRGEKLFF. The CDR3 DNA reads as TGCGCCAGCAGCCAACGGACCCGGGGTGAAAAACTGTTTTTT.

The rearrangement uses TRBV6-5 and TRBJ1-2, with D possibly TRBD1 on 6 matching bases. Germline assignment: CDR1 MNHEY and CDR2 SVGAGI. V gave up 6 bases and J gave up 5 bases, with 13 bases separating them. This CDR3 comprises 13 residues. CDR3 amino acids: CASSPGVEYGYTF. The CDR3, as DNA: TGTGCCAGCAGCCCAGGGGTGGAATATGGCTACACCTTC.

The rearrangement joins TRBV4-3 to TRBJ2-5; weak D call: TRBD1 (7 bases). From germline, CDR1 is LGHNA and CDR2 YSLEER. The CDR3 spans 14 residues. Trimming pared 0 bases from V and 7 bases from J, leaving 12 bases between. The CDR3 reads CASSQDSQGGTQYF. Written as DNA, the CDR3 is TGCGCCAGCAGCCAAGACAGCCAGGGGGGGACCCAGTACTTC.

The chain links TRBV4-1 to TRBJ1-5; D unclear. The germline V gene encodes CDR1 MGHRA and CDR2 YSYEKL. The V end was cut by 1 base, the J end by 2 bases, with 3 bases between. The CDR3 loop spans 13 amino acids. In nucleotides, the CDR3 is TGCGCCAGCAGCCAAGGAGGCAATCAGCCCCAGCATTTT. Amino acids: CASSQGGNQPQHF.

This clone has only one observation. The V and J genes are TRBV7-3 and TRBJ2-5; 12 bases line up with TRBD2. Trimming at V came to 5 bases and at J to 4 bases, leaving 5 bases not matched to a gene. The CDR3 has 15 residues. CDR1 is SGHTA and CDR2 is FQGTGA in the germline V gene. The CDR3 DNA reads as TGTGCCAGCAGCCTTCGACTAGCGGGGGCAGAGACCCAGTACTTC. As protein: CASSLRLAGAETQYF.

This clone was detected a few times. The chain combines TRBV20-1 with TRBJ1-1; 7 nucleotides line up with TRBD1. This CDR3 region has 11 residues. Germline V lookup: CDR1 DFQATT, CDR2 SNEGSKA (reference sequence). The ends lost 6 bases at V and 9 bases at J; junction bases unmatched: 7. The CDR3 DNA sequence: TGCAGTGCGTACAGGGGCGGAAAAGCTTTCTTT. Encoded protein: CSAYRGGKAFF.

This chain uses TRBV5-1 with TRBJ1-2, with D unclear. The germline gives CDR1 SGHRS, CDR2 YFSETQ. The CDR3 loop spans 16 amino acids. Trimming shortened V by 4 bases and J by 2 bases, and 18 bases separated the two germline ends. The CDR3 DNA is TGCGCCAGCAGCCGGGCCGAAGGCGGGGTGAACTATGGCTACACCTTC. This sequence encodes CASSRAEGGVNYGYTF.

This clone was seen a handful of times. This CDR3 is CASSEESLAFGYTF. The CDR3 bases are TGTGCCAGCAGTGAAGAAAGTTTGGCTTTCGGCTACACCTTC. The chain employs TRBV2 and TRBJ1-2; D uncertain. CDR1 and CDR2 (germline): SNHLY, FYNNEI. The CDR3 spans 14 residues. The ends were cut back, 1 base at V and 8 bases at J, with 14 bases in the middle.

The rearrangement joins TRBV5-4 to TRBJ2-5; tentatively, D is TRBD2 (5 bases). V was pared by 4 bases and J by 2 bases, with 12 bases between. This CDR3 is built from 14 residues. The germline gives CDR1 SGHNT, CDR2 YYREEE (reference sequence). CDR3 residues: CASSVREPQETQYF. The CDR3 nucleotides read TGTGCCAGCAGCGTAAGGGAGCCTCAAGAGACCCAGTACTTC.

This sequence joins TRBV2 and TRBJ1-6; possibly TRBD1 for D (5 bases). CDR3 length: 14 amino acids. Germline V gives CDR1 SNHLY, CDR2 FYNNEI. V lost 6 bases to trimming and J lost 6 bases, with 12 bases between them. The CDR3 spells CASRPGQINSPLHF. DNA for the CDR3: TGTGCCAGCAGACCCGGACAAATTAATTCACCCCTCCACTTT.